Below, 6 T cell receptor beta chains from the same sample are listed, as sequenced in a study of blood T cell repertoires in COVID-19. Sequenced by immunoSEQ multiplex PCR; TCRdb stores in-frame clones only, minus some. The sample lists more than 150,000 clones; around 85% were seen once. The specimen sequenced was peripheral blood. The receptors shown here come from a man in his sixties or seventies with active or convalescent COVID-19.

This clone has a single count. The chain is built from TRBV5-1 and TRBJ1-4; 7 bases align to TRBD1. This CDR3 has 16 residues. Germline V CDR1 and CDR2: SGHRS, YFSETQ. V was pared by 0 bases and J by 2 bases, with 4 bases of the junction left unmatched. CDR3 DNA: TGCGCCAGCAGCTTGGTTACAGGGGCGACTAATGAAAAACTGTTTTTT. Its protein is CASSLVTGATNEKLFF.

The genes are TRBV4-3 and TRBJ2-7; possibly TRBD2 for D (6 bases). Germline values: CDR1 LGHNA, CDR2 YSLEER. The V end lost 1 base, the J end lost 2 bases, and 9 bases lay between the germline ends. The CDR3 consists of 14 residues. In nucleotides, the CDR3 is TGCGCCAGCAGCCAAGGGAGGGTGGCCTACGAGCAGTACTTC. Amino acids: CASSQGRVAYEQYF.

The V call is TRBV7-2, the J call TRBJ1-6, with D possibly being TRBD1 (6 bases). Germline loops: CDR1 SGHTA, CDR2 FQGNSA. The V end lost 7 bases, the J end lost 1 base, and 11 bases lay between the germline ends. This CDR3 region has 15 residues. The CDR3, as DNA: TGTGCCAGCAAGGGGGAGGGGTCCTATAATTCACCCCTCCACTTT. It yields the protein CASKGEGSYNSPLHF.

The J gene is TRBJ1-2, the V gene TRBV5-4, with 7 bases that match TRBD1. The CDR3 extends over 14 amino acids. The J segment lost 6 bases and the V segment lost 0 bases, leaving 5 bases of the junction unmatched. Germline V lookup: CDR1 SGHNT, CDR2 YYREEE (reference sequence). Here the CDR3 reads CASSLGQGEDGYTF. CDR3 bases: TGTGCCAGCAGCTTGGGACAGGGCGAGGATGGCTACACCTTC. The full variable domain, with the rest looked up from reference TRBV5-4 and TRBJ1-2, is ETGVTQSPTHLIKTRGQQVTLRCSSQSGHNTVSWYQQALGQGPQFIFQYYREEENGRGNFPPRFSGLQFPNYSSELNVNALELDDSALYLCASSLGQGEDGYTFGSGTRLTVV.

The chain employs TRBV5-1 and TRBJ2-7; the D gene is possibly TRBD1 (5 bases). Germline CDR1 SGHRS, CDR2 YFSETQ. CDR3 length equals 15 residues. Trimming removed 0 bases from V and 3 bases from J, with 13 bases in between. The CDR3 sequence is CASSLGAGRDYEQYF. As DNA, the CDR3 is TGCGCCAGCAGCTTGGGGGCAGGCAGGGACTACGAGCAGTACTTC.

The J gene is TRBJ2-5, the V gene TRBV2, with 8 bases matching TRBD2. Germline V gene lookup returns CDR1 SNHLY and CDR2 FYNNEI. Trimming cost V 2 bases and J 4 bases; bases outside gene matches: 6. CDR3 size: 15 residues. CDR3 in DNA: TGTGCCAGCAGTGAATTAATGGCGGGGGGAGAGACCCAGTACTTC. Residues: CASSELMAGGETQYF.